The 18 T cell receptor beta chains below all came from one sample that was sequenced in a study of blood T cell repertoires in COVID-19. Method: immunoSEQ multiplex PCR; TCRdb's copy keeps in-frame clones and lacks some. Here the sample spans about 93,000 clones, 89% being singletons. Input material: peripheral blood. The receptor set was obtained from a man aged 60 to 69 with COVID-19, enrolled during active disease.

The J gene is TRBJ2-5, the V gene TRBV11-3; 9 bases line up with TRBD1. Germline V gene sequence: CDR1 SGHNT, CDR2 YENEEA. This CDR3 is 16 amino acids long. Trimming took 7 bases from V and 1 from J; bases not matched to a gene: 10. Written as DNA, the CDR3 is TGTGCCAGCACCCGGACAGGGGATATCTTCCAAGAGACCCAGTACTTC. It yields the protein CASTRTGDIFQETQYF.

The rearrangement links TRBV5-4 to TRBJ1-2; D not certain. Germline-derived CDR1 and CDR2 are SGHNT and YYREEE (reference sequence). This CDR3 is built from 14 residues. The V gene lost 2 bases and the J gene lost 7 bases, with 15 bases spanning the gap. The CDR3 DNA is TGTGCCAGCAGCTTCCCTTTAGAGGGAGGTGGCTACACCTTC. The encoded protein is CASSFPLEGGGYTF. Looking up the rest from reference TRBV5-4 and TRBJ1-2 gives the full variable domain: ETGVTQSPTHLIKTRGQQVTLRCSSQSGHNTVSWYQQALGQGPQFIFQYYREEENGRGNFPPRFSGLQFPNYSSELNVNALELDDSALYLCASSFPLEGGGYTFGSGTRLTVV.

The CDR3 DNA follows: TGTGCCAGCAGTTGGGACAGGGTCCAGCCCCAGCATTTT. This gives the protein CASSWDRVQPQHF. This chain uses TRBV6-5 with TRBJ1-5; 9 nucleotides align to TRBD1. This CDR3 has 13 amino acids. CDR1 and CDR2 (germline): MNHEY, SVGAGI. Trimming removed 4 bases from V and 7 bases from J; junction bases left unmatched: 2.

The rearrangement links TRBV3-1 (or the pseudogene TRBV3-2) to TRBJ2-1, with TRBD2 matching over 9 bases. This CDR3 is 19 amino acids long. V lost 1 base to trimming and J lost 1 base; unmatched junction nucleotides: 11. CDR1 and CDR2 from the germline V gene are LGHDT and YNNKEL (reference sequence). The CDR3 reads CASSQVSGRSPGSYNEQFF. The DNA of the CDR3 is TGTGCCAGCAGCCAAGTTAGCGGGAGATCACCTGGGTCCTACAATGAGCAGTTCTTC.

The V and J genes are TRBV24-1 and TRBJ2-1; TRBD1 might be the D (6 bases). V was cut by 5 bases and J by 7 bases, with 17 bases left in between. In germline, CDR1 is KGHDR, CDR2 SFDVKD. The CDR3 is 15 residues long. In DNA form, the CDR3 reads TGTGCCACCAGTGCCCTAAAGGGGGACGGAAATGAGCAGTTCTTC. Encoded protein: CATSALKGDGNEQFF.

This clone was seen just once. The V gene is TRBV27, the J gene TRBJ1-6; possible D gene TRBD1, 5 bases. CDR3 length equals 16 residues. Germline V lookup: CDR1 MNHEY, CDR2 SMNVEV (reference sequence). V lost 3 bases to trimming and J lost 0 bases, with 9 bases between them. CDR3 sequence reads: CASSFRASSYNSPLHF. The CDR3 DNA sequence: TGTGCCAGCAGTTTCAGGGCTAGCTCCTATAATTCACCCCTCCACTTT.

This clone has a single count. The chain has TRBV18 and TRBJ2-7; possibly TRBD2 for D (6 bases). The V and J ends lost 3 bases and 6 bases respectively, with 15 bases between them. The CDR3 runs to 14 residues. Germline lookup yields CDR1 KGHSH and CDR2 LQKENI. The CDR3 loop reads CASSPGIRDSEQYF. Here the CDR3 DNA reads TGTGCCAGCTCACCTGGAATCAGGGACTCCGAGCAGTACTTC.

The chain joins TRBV7-9 to TRBJ1-1; D not resolved. Per the germline V gene, CDR1 is SEHNR and CDR2 is FQNEAQ (reference sequence). V lost 7 bases and J 0 bases, leaving 12 bases between the germline ends. The CDR3 length is 14 residues. CDR3 DNA: TGTGCCAGCACCCAGACGGGGTTGAACACTGAAGCTTTCTTT. It is translated as CASTQTGLNTEAFF.

The rearrangement joins TRBV11-2 to TRBJ1-1, with 8 bases identical to TRBD1. V gave up 2 bases and J gave up 6 bases; unmatched junction bases: 5. Germline assignment: CDR1 SGHAT and CDR2 FQNNGV. The CDR3 length is 14 residues. DNA of the CDR3: TGTGCCAGCAGCTTAACGACAGGGGAGCCTGAAGCTTTCTTT. This sequence encodes CASSLTTGEPEAFF.

The V call is TRBV5-8, the J call TRBJ1-1; 7 bases match TRBD1. Germline V gene sequence: CDR1 SGHTS, CDR2 YDEGEE. Trimming removed 4 bases from V and 4 bases from J; junction bases left unmatched: 7. This CDR3 is 14 amino acids long. In nucleotides, the CDR3 is TGTGCCAGCAGCCGACAGGGCGGGCGCACTGAAGCTTTCTTT. This codes for CASSRQGGRTEAFF.

V and J are TRBV6-5 and TRBJ1-5; D is unresolved. Trimming left V 6 bases short and J 3 bases short, with 12 bases between. Per the germline V gene, CDR1 is MNHEY and CDR2 is SVGAGI. CDR3 length: 14 residues. Written as DNA, the CDR3 is TGTGCCAGCAGCGTTGGGCCGTACAATCAGCCCCAGCATTTT. Protein sequence: CASSVGPYNQPQHF.

The chain combines TRBV9 with TRBJ2-3; possibly TRBD1 for D (6 bases). Germline V lookup: CDR1 SGDLS, CDR2 YYNGEE. The CDR3 loop spans 14 amino acids. Between the trimmed V and J ends, which lost 2 bases and 3 bases, there was a span of 10 bases. For the CDR3, the DNA is TGTGCCAGCAGCGTCGGGCAGGGGACAGATACGCAGTATTTT. It yields the protein CASSVGQGTDTQYF.

This clone is deemed medium-sized. Other nucleotide sequences in the sample specify the same CDR3. The chain employs TRBV28 and TRBJ2-2; TRBD2 matches 14 bases. Germline-derived CDR1 and CDR2 are MDHEN and SYDVKM. V was clipped by 6 bases and J by 4 bases; unmatched bases: 4. This CDR3 comprises 16 residues. The DNA of the CDR3 is TGTGCCAGCAGAACGGGACTAGCGGGGGTCACCGGGGAGCTGTTTTTT. This encodes CASRTGLAGVTGELFF.

This clone was observed a handful of times. The rearrangement uses TRBV5-1 and TRBJ1-2; D is possibly TRBD1 (5 bases). CDR1 and CDR2 (germline): SGHRS, YFSETQ. This CDR3 is built from 13 residues. The V end lost 2 bases, the J end lost 8 bases, and 13 bases lay between the germline ends. CDR3 sequence reads: CASSFGRGDGYTF. In DNA form, the CDR3 reads TGCGCCAGCAGCTTTGGGCGGGGCGACGGCTACACCTTC.

V is TRBV6-5 and J is TRBJ2-1; TRBD2 matches 7 bases. The germline gives CDR1 MNHEY, CDR2 SVGAGI. The CDR3 is made up of 15 amino acids. Trimming removed 5 bases from V and 6 bases from J; junction bases left unmatched: 10. The CDR3 loop reads CASSLSAGDLNEQFF. CDR3 nucleotide sequence: TGTGCCAGCAGTCTAAGCGCGGGAGATCTCAATGAGCAGTTCTTC.

The chain's CDR3 is CASSQDGGTLSYNEQFF. The CDR3 DNA is TGCGCCAGCAGCCAAGACGGTGGGACACTTTCCTACAATGAGCAGTTCTTC. V gene TRBV4-1 combines with J gene TRBJ2-1; possibly TRBD1 for D (6 bases). The V gene's germline CDR1 is MGHRA and CDR2 YSYEKL. The CDR3 is 17 amino acids. V was cut by 0 bases and J by 1 base, with 13 bases left in between.

The J gene is TRBJ2-3, the V gene TRBV5-1, with 10 bases aligning to TRBD2. Germline CDR1 and CDR2: SGHRS and YFSETQ. The ends lost 1 base at V and 1 base at J; junction bases unmatched: 3. The CDR3 totals 16 residues. Written as DNA, the CDR3 is TGCGCCAGCAGCTTGTCTCTAGCGGGAGGCACAGATACGCAGTATTTT. It translates to CASSLSLAGGTDTQYF.

The chain combines TRBV11-2 with TRBJ2-3; 8 bases map to TRBD2. V shed 0 bases, J shed 3 bases, and the junction held 14 bases outside the gene matches. Per the germline V gene, CDR1 is SGHAT and CDR2 is FQNNGV. The CDR3 consists of 19 residues. The CDR3 sequence: CASSLDIRLATMGTDTQYF. CDR3 coding DNA: TGTGCCAGCAGCTTAGATATACGACTAGCGACAATGGGGACAGATACGCAGTATTTT.